One and the same sample provided the 13 T cell receptor beta chains below, sequenced in a study of STAT5B mutations in CD4+ large granular lymphocyte leukemia. TCRdb's table, derived via immunoSEQ multiplex PCR, lists solely in-frame clones and lacks some. The repertoire has tens of thousands of clones, about 86% of them found once; the top ten carry about 2.5%. The sample consisted of CD4+ T cells from blood buffy coats. The source is a human donor in good health.

The rearrangement uses TRBV7-2 and TRBJ2-5, with 8 positions matching TRBD2. Germline V CDR1 and CDR2: SGHTA, FQGNSA. V lost 3 bases to trimming and J lost 1 base; unmatched junction nucleotides: 1. The CDR3 loop spans 14 amino acids. The CDR3 sequence: CASSFGRAQETQYF. The DNA for the CDR3 is TGTGCCAGCAGCTTCGGGAGGGCCCAAGAGACCCAGTACTTC.

This clone was seen only once. The V and J genes are TRBV2 and TRBJ2-5, with TRBD2 identical over 14 bases. V gave up 4 bases and J gave up 5 bases; unmatched junction bases: 6. Germline-derived CDR1 and CDR2 are SNHLY and FYNNEI. This CDR3 comprises 16 residues. The CDR3 sequence is CASSGEGLAGVETQYF. For the CDR3, the DNA is TGTGCCAGCAGTGGAGAGGGACTAGCGGGAGTGGAGACCCAGTACTTC.

The rearrangement links TRBV5-1 to TRBJ2-7; 10 bases agree with TRBD2. In germline, CDR1 is SGHRS, CDR2 YFSETQ. The CDR3 runs to 18 residues. With V trimmed by 1 base and J by 2 bases, 12 bases remained unmatched. The CDR3 DNA reads as TGCGCCAGCAGCTTGACCATCTTTCGACTAGCGGGCCCCTACGAGCAGTACTTC. Protein: CASSLTIFRLAGPYEQYF.

CDR3 nucleotide sequence: TGTGCCAGCAGCTATTTGGGGCGTCAATATGAAAAACTGTTTTTT. This sequence encodes CASSYLGRQYEKLFF. V usage is TRBV7-2 and J usage is TRBJ1-4, with D possibly being TRBD1 (5 bases). Germline V gives CDR1 SGHTA, CDR2 FQGNSA. V was trimmed by 4 bases and J by 6 bases, leaving 15 bases between them. The CDR3 has 15 residues. The whole variable domain, remainder taken from reference TRBV7-2 and TRBJ1-4, is GAGVSQSPSNKVTEKGKDVELRCDPISGHTALYWYRQSLGQGLEFLIYFQGNSAPDKSGLPSDRFSAERTGGSVSTLTIQRTQQEDSAVYLCASSYLGRQYEKLFFGSGTQLSVL.

The gene calls are TRBV4-1 and TRBJ1-4, with 10 bases that match TRBD1. The germline gives CDR1 MGHRA, CDR2 YSYEKL. J lost 10 bases, V lost 7 bases, and 9 bases had no gene match. CDR3 length: 14 amino acids. The chain's CDR3 is CASTPGQGEVKLFF. The DNA for the CDR3 is TGCGCCAGCACCCCCGGACAGGGGGAAGTAAAACTGTTTTTT.

The rearrangement links TRBV7-9 to TRBJ2-7; D could derive from TRBD1 or TRBD2 (6 bases each). The CDR3 runs to 12 residues. Per germline, CDR1 SEHNR and CDR2 FQNEAQ (reference sequence). With 9 bases removed from V and 6 bases from J, the gap between germline ends came to 15 bases. CDR3 in DNA: TGTGCCAGTAACAGGGACTCTGGCGAGCAGTACTTC. Translation gives CASNRDSGEQYF.

This chain links TRBV5-1 with TRBJ2-5; TRBD2 matches 9 bases. Germline V gene data show CDR1 as SGHRS and CDR2 as YFSETQ. The CDR3 is 15 amino acids. Trimming at V came to 0 bases and at J to 2 bases, leaving 2 bases not matched to a gene. The CDR3 sequence is CASSLVLAGQETQYF. For the CDR3, the DNA is TGCGCCAGCAGCTTGGTGCTAGCGGGACAAGAGACCCAGTACTTC.

V is TRBV20-1 and J is TRBJ2-3; no firm D call. V was shortened by 4 bases and J by 8 bases, with 10 bases between the two germline ends. Per germline, CDR1 DFQATT and CDR2 SNEGSKA (reference sequence). This CDR3 has 11 amino acids. CDR3 in DNA: TGCAGTGCTAACGTGGCAGGTACGCAGTATTTT. Encoded protein: CSANVAGTQYF.

The V call is TRBV2, the J call TRBJ2-7; 7 bases agree with TRBD1. CDR1 is SNHLY, CDR2 FYNNEI, per germline. V gave up 5 bases and J gave up 6 bases; unmatched junction bases: 10. The CDR3 contains 14 residues. The CDR3 loop is CASSRLLTGPEQYF. CDR3 nucleotide sequence: TGTGCCAGCAGTCGACTCCTGACAGGGCCCGAGCAGTACTTC. The variable domain in full, completed from reference TRBV2 and TRBJ2-7, reads EPEVTQTPSHQVTQMGQEVILRCVPISNHLYFYWYRQILGQKVEFLVSFYNNEISEKSEIFDDQFSVERPDGSNFTLKIRSTKLEDSAMYFCASSRLLTGPEQYFGPGTRLTVT.

J is TRBJ1-1 and V is TRBV30; no clear D gene. V was pared by 4 bases and J by 3 bases, with 12 bases between. This CDR3 spans 13 amino acids. The germline V gene has CDR1 GTSNPN and CDR2 SVGIG (reference sequence). The DNA for the CDR3 is TGTGCCTGGAATAAACAGTACTACACTGAAGCTTTCTTT. Translated, it gives CAWNKQYYTEAFF.

The chain combines TRBV7-2 with TRBJ1-5; 8 bases are shared with TRBD1. V shed 4 bases and J 0 bases; nucleotides not matched to a gene: 8. This CDR3 region has 17 residues. From germline, CDR1 is SGHTA and CDR2 FQGNSA. Here the CDR3 reads CASSSTTGVYSNQPQHF. DNA of the CDR3: TGTGCCAGCAGCTCAACGACAGGGGTTTATAGCAATCAGCCCCAGCATTTT.

The chain links TRBV19 to TRBJ2-1; tentatively, D is TRBD2 (5 bases). Germline CDR1 and CDR2: LNHDA and SQIVND (reference sequence). The length of the CDR3 is 14 residues. V dropped 3 bases and J dropped 2 bases, with 8 bases sitting between them. This CDR3 is CASSMGSAYNEQFF. The CDR3 DNA sequence: TGTGCCAGTAGTATGGGGAGCGCCTACAATGAGCAGTTCTTC.

J is TRBJ2-5 and V is TRBV5-4; TRBD1 matches 7 bases. This CDR3 spans 14 amino acids. Germline V gene lookup returns CDR1 SGHNT and CDR2 YYREEE (reference sequence). V shed 5 bases, J shed 5 bases, and the junction held 9 bases outside the gene matches. This CDR3 reads CASRRTGESETQYF. Here the CDR3 DNA reads TGTGCCAGCAGGAGAACAGGGGAATCCGAGACCCAGTACTTC.